The rows below give T cell receptor beta chains drawn from one sample of a study of early T cells in non-severe SARS-CoV-2 infection. TCRdb fed the 5' RACE reads into MiXCR, producing one record per CDR3 protein. The sample consists of about 100,000 distinct CDR3 sequences, 12% of them appearing once. Sequenced sample: whole blood. The source is an adult who was a healthcare worker with PCR-confirmed SARS-CoV-2 infection or an uninfected control (not recorded which). Each CDR3 is given without its conserved first and last residue. The order of the fields is clone size, V gene, J gene, CDR3 protein. The size of a clone is reported for some rows only, either as once, few or many, or as a class for expanded clones.

size: NA; V: TRBV29-1; J: TRBJ2-1; CDR3: SVREGGYDNEQF
size: NA; V: TRBV9; J: TRBJ2-7; CDR3: ASSVSGGPVDEQY
size: few; V: TRBV29-1; J: TRBJ2-3; CDR3: SVEQETPDTQY
size: many; V: TRBV7-8; J: TRBJ2-7; CDR3: ASSLAGLGVRSYEQY
size: few; V: TRBV6-5; J: TRBJ2-2; CDR3: ASSYSGPTGELF
size: many; V: TRBV20-1; J: TRBJ1-1; CDR3: SASWGGSTEAF
size: many; V: TRBV7-2; J: TRBJ2-5; CDR3: ASSLGGKQETQY
size: NA; V: TRBV15; J: TRBJ2-1; CDR3: ATSTRTSGLDNEQF
size: NA; V: TRBV7-8; J: TRBJ1-1; CDR3: ASSFSGAMNTEAF
size: few; V: TRBV7-2; J: TRBJ2-5; CDR3: ASSPPGTGKGEETQY
size: many; V: TRBV11-3; J: TRBJ1-1; CDR3: ASSGSGGATEAF
size: many; V: TRBV20-1; J: TRBJ1-2; CDR3: SARRDSYGYT
size: many; V: TRBV7-2; J: TRBJ1-6; CDR3: ASSLGDYNSPLH
size: many; V: TRBV20-1; J: TRBJ2-1; CDR3: SASRNNNEQF
size: NA; V: TRBV5-1; J: TRBJ1-2; CDR3: ASSPSGVGYGYT
size: NA; V: TRBV14; J: TRBJ1-1; CDR3: ASSRYMNTEAF
size: many; V: TRBV2; J: TRBJ1-4; CDR3: ASRGQILVEKLF
size: few; V: TRBV29-1; J: TRBJ1-5; CDR3: SVAQEYQPQH
size: few; V: TRBV27; J: TRBJ1-1; CDR3: ASSKQGVNTEAF
size: many; V: TRBV18; J: TRBJ1-1; CDR3: ASSRQGFDTEAF
size: many; V: TRBV27; J: TRBJ1-6; CDR3: ASSRGMDSPLH
size: NA; V: TRBV29-1; J: TRBJ1-2; CDR3: SVQVVYGYT
size: few; V: TRBV28; J: TRBJ2-3; CDR3: ASSLRQPTDTQY
size: few; V: TRBV5-1; J: TRBJ2-1; CDR3: ASMRASANNEQF
size: many; V: TRBV12-3/TRBV12-4; J: TRBJ2-7; CDR3: ASSLAPDSYEQY
size: few; V: TRBV10-1; J: TRBJ1-6; CDR3: ASSGGNSPLH
size: many; V: TRBV6-5; J: TRBJ2-5; CDR3: ASSSGLVKTQY
size: NA; V: TRBV18; J: TRBJ1-2; CDR3: ASSRDRTGEGYT
size: few; V: TRBV18; J: TRBJ2-7; CDR3: ASSPPQGGSGGSLRDEQY
size: many; V: TRBV19; J: TRBJ2-2; CDR3: ASKNTGVNTGELF
size: many; V: TRBV12-3/TRBV12-4; J: TRBJ2-5; CDR3: ASIPSLGAGTGTETQY
size: many; V: TRBV18; J: TRBJ2-2; CDR3: ASSHLLEAGELF
size: many; V: TRBV7-2; J: TRBJ1-6; CDR3: ASSPARGKNSPLH
size: NA; V: TRBV2; J: TRBJ1-1; CDR3: ASGRGGAGTEAF
size: many; V: TRBV3-1; J: TRBJ1-1; CDR3: ASSRRGGTGGGTEAF
size: few; V: TRBV7-2; J: TRBJ2-3; CDR3: ASSFKDTQY
size: NA; V: TRBV6-1; J: TRBJ1-1; CDR3: ASILSGTEAF
size: few; V: TRBV7-9; J: TRBJ2-1; CDR3: ASSPPTSGRTNEQF
size: many; V: TRBV3-1; J: TRBJ2-7; CDR3: ASSPANGYEQY
size: few; V: TRBV18; J: TRBJ2-7; CDR3: ASSPLTGGSDEQY
size: NA; V: TRBV7-8; J: TRBJ2-2; CDR3: ASSSARIFGGELF
size: few; V: TRBV12-3/TRBV12-4; J: TRBJ2-7; CDR3: ASRKQGTSSYEQY
size: many; V: TRBV7-6; J: TRBJ2-2; CDR3: ASSLYLSGIPGELF
size: NA; V: TRBV6-1; J: TRBJ1-3; CDR3: ASRAPGQKTGNTIY
size: NA; V: TRBV29-1; J: TRBJ1-2; CDR3: SVVDRDYGYT
size: NA; V: TRBV12-5; J: TRBJ2-3; CDR3: ASGLIGRGSDTQY
size: NA; V: TRBV4-2; J: TRBJ2-7; CDR3: ASSQETLAGDPYEQY
size: few; V: TRBV21-1; J: TRBJ1-4; CDR3: ASRGTGGVGEKLF
size: few; V: TRBV11-1; J: TRBJ2-2; CDR3: ASSPRTSGFTGELF
size: few; V: TRBV20-1; J: TRBJ1-2; CDR3: IPWAGGDYGYT
size: NA; V: TRBV9; J: TRBJ2-3; CDR3: ASSPRGDTDTQY
size: NA; V: TRBV6-5; J: TRBJ2-1; CDR3: ASGKSSYNEQF
size: few; V: TRBV7-9; J: TRBJ2-7; CDR3: ASNLNQGVDEQY
size: NA; V: TRBV2; J: TRBJ2-2; CDR3: ASSYVGVAGELF
size: NA; V: TRBV7-8; J: TRBJ2-2; CDR3: ASSPQGVPNTGELF
size: many; V: TRBV5-4; J: TRBJ1-1; CDR3: ASSLAALKNTEAF
size: few; V: TRBV20-1; J: TRBJ1-2; CDR3: SAPRRGDAYGYT
size: NA; V: TRBV29-1; J: TRBJ2-7; CDR3: SVGSTGFSSYEQY
size: NA; V: TRBV29-1; J: TRBJ2-5; CDR3: SVDPGTQY
size: NA; V: TRBV11-3; J: TRBJ1-1; CDR3: ASSLRSREAF